The 4 T cell receptor beta chains below all came from one sample that was sequenced in a study of cytomegalovirus exposure and HLA in healthy donors. PCR primers comprised 60 Vbeta and 13 Jbeta primers. Profiled with immunoSEQ multiplex PCR; TCRdb holds only in-frame clones, not every one. The data show roughly 160,000 clones, approximately 80% seen once. Sample: PBMCs. The receptors come from a man in his forties in good health and CMV-seronegative.

The chain carries TRBV9 and TRBJ2-2, with 8 bases aligning to TRBD2. Germline V gene sequence: CDR1 SGDLS, CDR2 YYNGEE. The CDR3 spans 12 residues. The V segment lost 7 bases and the J segment 6 bases; nucleotides outside the gene matches: 2. The CDR3 loop is CASGLAAGELFF. The CDR3 region has the DNA TGTGCCAGCGGACTAGCAGCCGGGGAGCTGTTTTTT.

The chain recombines TRBV19 with TRBJ1-4; possible D gene TRBD1, 6 bases. V was cut by 6 bases and J by 5 bases, with 13 bases left in between. CDR3 length equals 14 residues. CDR1 LNHDA and CDR2 SQIVND come from the germline V gene (reference sequence). The CDR3 is CASRKQGNNEKLFF. CDR3 DNA: TGTGCCAGTAGAAAACAGGGAAACAATGAAAAACTGTTTTTT.

V gene TRBV27 combines with J gene TRBJ2-5; TRBD2 matches 10 bases. The CDR3 has 15 residues. V gave up 8 bases and J gave up 5 bases; unmatched junction bases: 11. The V gene's germline CDR1 is MNHEY and CDR2 SMNVEV (reference sequence). In nucleotides, the CDR3 is TGTGCCAGCCTCCCGCGAGCGGGGGGGCTTGAGACCCAGTACTTC. Residues: CASLPRAGGLETQYF.

This rearrangement joins TRBV7-8 to TRBJ2-1, with TRBD2 matching over 15 bases. This CDR3 region has 18 residues. Trimming cost V 1 base and J 8 bases; bases outside gene matches: 9. The germline CDR1 and CDR2 sequences are SGHVS and FQNEAQ. The CDR3 coding sequence is TGTGCCAGCAGCTTAGAGAGAGGGACTAGCGGGGGGATCGATGAGCAGTTCTTC. Translation: CASSLERGTSGGIDEQFF.